The sequence of this T cell receptor beta chain was determined in a study of OX40 agonist ivuxolimab in advanced cancers. Data came from immunoSEQ multiplex PCR; TCRdb stores just in-frame clones and leaves some out. The sample gives approximately 60,000 clones, about nine tenths of which show up once; more than 6.5% is in the top ten. Study observations and caveats: Expanded clones tended on average to be more numerous among CD8+ T cells than CD4+.

For this clone: Its antigen is unknown.

This TCR was sampled from an adult with an advanced solid tumor such as melanoma, head and neck, liver or kidney cancer. Source: CD4+ or CD8+ T cells sorted from blood, taken in a trial of the OX40 agonist ivuxolimab.

The CDR3 here is CASSSPRGRAYEQYF. Written as DNA, the CDR3 is TGTGCCAGCAGTTCTCCTCGCGGGAGGGCCTACGAGCAGTACTTC. V gene TRBV6-1 combines with J gene TRBJ2-7; the match to TRBD2 covers 9 bases. Trimming cost V 5 bases and J 2 bases; bases outside gene matches: 7. The germline V gene encodes CDR1 MNHNS and CDR2 SASEGT. This CDR3 is 15 amino acids long.